This T cell receptor (beta chain) appears in the sequencing data of a study of radiation and T cells in renal cell carcinoma. Findings and caveats of the study: From baseline, blood top tumor clonotypes peaked at 2 weeks post-radiation. No pretreatment tumor biopsies were available for baseline clonotypes.

Germline assignment: CDR1 MNHEY and CDR2 SVGAGI. The V gene lost 5 bases and the J gene lost 2 bases, with 9 bases spanning the gap. The CDR3 is 13 residues long. Time point described: blood 4 weeks post-SBRT, at nephrectomy. The treatment was: 15 Gy SBRT to primary tumor, nephrectomy 4 weeks later. Radiation-treated patients gave blood at baseline, week 2 and week 4. Notes on this clone: Its antigen is as yet unknown.

Sequencing was performed with immunoSEQ multiplex PCR; in TCRdb, only in-frame clones are kept and a portion is missing. The sample lists roughly 160,000 clones; roughly nine tenths were seen once. V is TRBV6-5 and J is TRBJ1-2, with D uncertain. The source is a woman between 45 and 60 years old with renal cell carcinoma. The sequencing used blood, collected from a patient whose treatment included radiotherapy and nephrectomy. The CDR3 coding sequence is TGTGCCAGCAGTGCGACCGAGAACTATGGCTACACCTTC. Translated: CASSATENYGYTF.